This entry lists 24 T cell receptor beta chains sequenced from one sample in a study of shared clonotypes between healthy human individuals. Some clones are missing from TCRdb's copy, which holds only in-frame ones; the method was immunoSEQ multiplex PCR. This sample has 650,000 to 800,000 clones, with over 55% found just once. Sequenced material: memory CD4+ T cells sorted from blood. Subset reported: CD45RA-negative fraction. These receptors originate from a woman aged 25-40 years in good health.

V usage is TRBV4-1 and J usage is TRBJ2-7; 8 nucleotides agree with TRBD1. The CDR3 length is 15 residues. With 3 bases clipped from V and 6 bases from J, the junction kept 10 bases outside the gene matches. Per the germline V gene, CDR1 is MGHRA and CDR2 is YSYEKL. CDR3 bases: TGCGCCAGCAGCCAGGATCGGACAGGGTTCGGCGAGCAGTACTTC. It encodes CASSQDRTGFGEQYF.

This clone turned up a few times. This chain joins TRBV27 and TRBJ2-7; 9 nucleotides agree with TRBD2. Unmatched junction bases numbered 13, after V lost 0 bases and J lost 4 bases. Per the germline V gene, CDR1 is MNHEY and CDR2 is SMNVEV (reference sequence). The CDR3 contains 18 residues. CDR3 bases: TGTGCCAGCAGTTTATCTCCGTGGGGAGCGGGAGGTGGTTACGAGCAGTACTTC. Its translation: CASSLSPWGAGGGYEQYF.

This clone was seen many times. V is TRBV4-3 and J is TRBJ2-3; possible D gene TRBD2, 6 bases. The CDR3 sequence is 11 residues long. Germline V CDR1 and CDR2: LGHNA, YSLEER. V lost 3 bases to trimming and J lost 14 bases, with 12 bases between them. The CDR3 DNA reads TGCGCCAGCAGCCAGGGCGGGGTAAGGTATTTT. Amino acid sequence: CASSQGGVRYF.

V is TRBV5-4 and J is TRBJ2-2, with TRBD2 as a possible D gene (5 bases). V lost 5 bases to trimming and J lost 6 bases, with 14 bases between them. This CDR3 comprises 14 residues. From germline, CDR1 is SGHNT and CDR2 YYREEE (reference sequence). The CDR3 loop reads CASRTVEDPGELFF. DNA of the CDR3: TGTGCCAGCAGAACCGTGGAGGACCCCGGGGAGCTGTTTTTT.

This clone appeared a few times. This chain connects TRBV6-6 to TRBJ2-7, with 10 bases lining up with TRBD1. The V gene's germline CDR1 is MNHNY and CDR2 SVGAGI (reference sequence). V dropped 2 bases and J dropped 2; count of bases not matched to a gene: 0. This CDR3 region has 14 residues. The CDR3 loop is CASSYGTGAYEQYF. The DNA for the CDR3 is TGTGCCAGCAGTTACGGGACAGGGGCCTACGAGCAGTACTTC.

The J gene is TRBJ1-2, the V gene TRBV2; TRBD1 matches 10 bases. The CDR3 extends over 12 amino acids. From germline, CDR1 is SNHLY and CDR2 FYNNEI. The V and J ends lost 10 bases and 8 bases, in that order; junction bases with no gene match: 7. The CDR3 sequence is CAIATGGWGYTF. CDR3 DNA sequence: TGTGCCATCGCGACAGGGGGCTGGGGCTACACCTTC.

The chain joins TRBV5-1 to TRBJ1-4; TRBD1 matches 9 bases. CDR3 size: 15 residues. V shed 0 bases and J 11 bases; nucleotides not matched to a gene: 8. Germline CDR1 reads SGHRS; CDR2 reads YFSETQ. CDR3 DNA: TGCGCCAGCAGCTTGGGGGACAGGGATGGGACCAAACTGTTTTTT. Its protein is CASSLGDRDGTKLFF.

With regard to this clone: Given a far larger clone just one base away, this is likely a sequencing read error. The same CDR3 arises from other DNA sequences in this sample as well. CDR3 nucleotide sequence: TGTGCCAGCAGTCAAGGGACTAGCGGGAGCACAGATACGCAGTATTTT. Residues: CASSQGTSGSTDTQYF. The V call is TRBV5-4, the J call TRBJ2-3, with TRBD2 matching 12 bases. The CDR3 loop spans 16 amino acids. The V segment lost 5 bases and the J segment 0 bases; nucleotides outside the gene matches: 4. Germline V gene lookup returns CDR1 SGHNT and CDR2 YYREEE (reference sequence).

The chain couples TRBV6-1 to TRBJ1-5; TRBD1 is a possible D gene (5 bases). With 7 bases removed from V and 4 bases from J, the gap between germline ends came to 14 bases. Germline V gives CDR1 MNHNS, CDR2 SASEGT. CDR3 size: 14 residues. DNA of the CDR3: TGTGCCAGCATAGTGGGGGAGGGGAATCAGCCCCAGCATTTT. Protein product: CASIVGEGNQPQHF.

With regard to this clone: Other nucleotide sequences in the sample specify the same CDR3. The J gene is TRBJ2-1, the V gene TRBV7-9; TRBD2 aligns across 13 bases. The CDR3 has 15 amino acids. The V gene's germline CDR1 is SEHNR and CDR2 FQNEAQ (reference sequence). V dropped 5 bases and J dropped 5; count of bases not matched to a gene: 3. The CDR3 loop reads CASSPGLAGDNEQFF. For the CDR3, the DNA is TGTGCCAGCAGCCCCGGACTAGCGGGGGACAATGAGCAGTTCTTC.

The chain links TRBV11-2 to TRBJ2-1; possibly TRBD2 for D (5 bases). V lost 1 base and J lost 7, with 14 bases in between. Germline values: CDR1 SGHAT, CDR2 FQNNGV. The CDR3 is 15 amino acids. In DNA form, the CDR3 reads TGTGCCAGCAGCTTAGCCGGAACAACGGGGAATGAGCAGTTCTTC. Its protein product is CASSLAGTTGNEQFF.

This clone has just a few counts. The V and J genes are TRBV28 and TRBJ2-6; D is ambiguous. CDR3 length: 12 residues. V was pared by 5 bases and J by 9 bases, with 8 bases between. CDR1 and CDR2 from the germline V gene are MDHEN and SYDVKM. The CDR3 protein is CASSPPGNVLTF. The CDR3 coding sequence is TGTGCCAGCAGTCCCCCGGGCAACGTCCTGACTTTC.

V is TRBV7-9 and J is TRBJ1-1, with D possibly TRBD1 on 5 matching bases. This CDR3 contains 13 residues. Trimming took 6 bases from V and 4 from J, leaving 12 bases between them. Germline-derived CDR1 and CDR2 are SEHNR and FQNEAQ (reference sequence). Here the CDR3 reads CASSGAGTTEAFF. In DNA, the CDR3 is TGTGCCAGCAGTGGGGCTGGGACCACTGAAGCTTTCTTT.

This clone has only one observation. The CDR3, as DNA: TGTGCCAGCAGTTTACTTGGGTCGGGCAATCAGCCCCAGCATTTT. Translating gives CASSLLGSGNQPQHF. The rearrangement joins TRBV27 to TRBJ1-5; no reliable D call. The CDR3 contains 15 residues. From germline, CDR1 is MNHEY and CDR2 SMNVEV (reference sequence). Deletions cut 2 bases from V and 2 bases from J, with 10 bases between.

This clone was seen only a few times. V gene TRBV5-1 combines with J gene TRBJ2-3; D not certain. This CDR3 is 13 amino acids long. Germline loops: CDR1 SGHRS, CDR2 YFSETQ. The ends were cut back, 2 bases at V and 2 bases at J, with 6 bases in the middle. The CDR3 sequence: CASSFWLTDTQYF. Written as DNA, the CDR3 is TGCGCCAGCAGCTTTTGGCTCACAGATACGCAGTATTTT.

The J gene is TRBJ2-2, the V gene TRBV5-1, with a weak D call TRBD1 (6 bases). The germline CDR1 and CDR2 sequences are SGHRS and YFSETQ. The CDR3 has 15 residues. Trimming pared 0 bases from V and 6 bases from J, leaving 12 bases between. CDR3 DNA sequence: TGCGCCAGCAGCTTGGTTCCAGGGGACGCCGGGGAGCTGTTTTTT. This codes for CASSLVPGDAGELFF.

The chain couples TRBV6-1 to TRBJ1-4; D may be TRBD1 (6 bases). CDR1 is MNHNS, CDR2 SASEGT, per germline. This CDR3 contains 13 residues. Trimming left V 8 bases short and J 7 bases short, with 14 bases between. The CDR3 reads CASRLQGGEKLFF. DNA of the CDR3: TGTGCCAGCCGACTCCAAGGGGGTGAAAAACTGTTTTTT.

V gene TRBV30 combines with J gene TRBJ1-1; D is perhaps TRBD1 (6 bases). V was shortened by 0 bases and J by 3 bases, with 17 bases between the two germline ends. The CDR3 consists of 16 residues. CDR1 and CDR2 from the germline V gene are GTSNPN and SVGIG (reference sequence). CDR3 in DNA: TGTGCCTGGAGTGTTATAACCGGGGGCCGCGACACTGAAGCTTTCTTT. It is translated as CAWSVITGGRDTEAFF.

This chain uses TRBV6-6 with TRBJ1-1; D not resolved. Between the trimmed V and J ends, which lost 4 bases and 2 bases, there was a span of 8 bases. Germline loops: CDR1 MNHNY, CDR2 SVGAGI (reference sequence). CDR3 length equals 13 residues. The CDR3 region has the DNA TGTGCCAGCAGTTCTACAAGCAACACTGAAGCTTTCTTT. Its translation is CASSSTSNTEAFF.

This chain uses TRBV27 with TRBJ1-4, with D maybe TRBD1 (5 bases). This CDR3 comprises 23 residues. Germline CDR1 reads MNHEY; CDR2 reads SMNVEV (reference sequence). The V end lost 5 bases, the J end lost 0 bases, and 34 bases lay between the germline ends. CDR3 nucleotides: TGTGCCAGCAGTAGGGGCCGACGAAGCTCGGGGCTTCGGGTGGCGACAACTAATGAAAAACTGTTTTTT. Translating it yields CASSRGRRSSGLRVATTNEKLFF. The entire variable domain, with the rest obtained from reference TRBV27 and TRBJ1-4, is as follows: EAQVTQNPRYLITVTGKKLTVTCSQNMNHEYMSWYRQDPGLGLRQIYYSMNVEVTDKGDVPEGYKVSRKEKRNFPLILESPSPNQTSLYFCASSRGRRSSGLRVATTNEKLFFGSGTQLSVL.

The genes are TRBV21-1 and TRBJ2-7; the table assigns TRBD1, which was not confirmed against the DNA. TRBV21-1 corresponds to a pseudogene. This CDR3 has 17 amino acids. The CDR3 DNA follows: TGTGCCAGCAGCCAAGGGATATCCGGGACAGGGAACTACGAGCAGTACTTC. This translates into CASSQGISGTGNYEQYF.

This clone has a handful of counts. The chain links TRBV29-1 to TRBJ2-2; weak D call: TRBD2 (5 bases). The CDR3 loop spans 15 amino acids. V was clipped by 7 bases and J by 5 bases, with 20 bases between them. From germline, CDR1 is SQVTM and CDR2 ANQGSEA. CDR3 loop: CSGRGEGVGTGELFF. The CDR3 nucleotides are TGCAGCGGCCGAGGTGAGGGAGTCGGGACCGGGGAGCTGTTTTTT.

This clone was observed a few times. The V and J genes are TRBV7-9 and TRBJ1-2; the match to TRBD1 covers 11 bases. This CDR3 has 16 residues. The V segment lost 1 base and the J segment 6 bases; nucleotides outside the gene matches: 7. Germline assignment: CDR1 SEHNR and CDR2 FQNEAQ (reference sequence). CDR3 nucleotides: TGTGCCAGCAGCTTAGGACCCCCGGGACAGGGGGATGGCTACACCTTC. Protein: CASSLGPPGQGDGYTF.

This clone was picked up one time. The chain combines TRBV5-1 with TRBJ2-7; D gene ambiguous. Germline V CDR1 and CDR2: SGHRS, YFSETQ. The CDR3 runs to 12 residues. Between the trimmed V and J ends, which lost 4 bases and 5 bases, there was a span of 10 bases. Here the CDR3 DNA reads TGCGCCAGCAGCCGGAATAGAGACGAGCAGTACTTC. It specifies CASSRNRDEQYF.